This TCR beta chain is drawn from a study of blood T cell repertoires in COVID-19. At the level of the study: The United States, Italy and Spain were the sources of the acute and convalescent COVID-19 samples. Nucleic acid was either cDNA or gDNA, and it came from T cells, B-cell-depleted T cells, or PBMCs.

The Seattle patients, enrolled during active infection, were followed longitudinally. Source study methods: Nucleated cell number was recorded as an estimate derived from reference gene primer amplification. The method was immunoSEQ multiplex PCR; TCRdb's version includes in-frame clones alone and lacks a portion of them. V and J calls plus clone size are reproduced from that table; the DNA served to infer D and trimming. The sample consists of roughly 240,000 clones, 86% of them appearing once. The sequence derives from a woman older than 75 with COVID-19, enrolled during active disease. The sequenced sample consisted of peripheral blood.

This CDR3 is CASSRGAGGVGGNQPQHF. The CDR3 DNA sequence: TGTGCCAGCTCTCGAGGGGCCGGGGGTGTCGGCGGCAATCAGCCCCAGCATTTT. The chain links TRBV2 to TRBJ1-5, with a weak D call TRBD1 (5 bases). This CDR3 is 18 amino acids long. Per germline, CDR1 SNHLY and CDR2 FYNNEI. V shed 8 bases and J shed 2 bases, with 25 bases lying between them.